Presented here are 13 T cell receptor beta chains from one specimen sequenced in a study of T-cell reconstitution after alpha-beta-depleted transplantation in children. The TCRbeta library was prepared with unique molecular identifiers. TCRdb reprocessed the PCR reads with MiXCR, giving one entry per CDR3 protein. The sample holds 250,000 or so distinct CDR3 sequences, roughly a quarter seen once. The sample was PBMCs, mostly from graft donor cells, taken 360 days after TCRalphabeta/CD19-depleted stem cell transplant. Receptors were obtained from a female patient between 2 and 15 years old who had a stem cell transplant for congenital amegakaryocytic thrombocytopenia, so the T cells may come from the graft donor.

This clonotype has just a few counts. The J gene is TRBJ2-1, the V gene TRBV4-1; 9 nucleotides line up with TRBD1. The CDR3 totals 18 residues. Germline values: CDR1 MGHRA, CDR2 YSYEKL. V dropped 8 bases and J dropped 0; count of bases not matched to a gene: 14. CDR3 in amino acids: CASAREGDRASSYNEQFF. The CDR3 region has the DNA TGCGCCAGCGCCAGAGAGGGGGACAGGGCCTCCTCCTACAATGAGCAGTTCTTC.

The chain links TRBV28 to TRBJ1-6; TRBD1 agrees at 7 bases. Trimming took 3 bases from V and 10 from J; bases not matched to a gene: 9. The length of the CDR3 is 15 residues. Germline-derived CDR1 and CDR2 are MDHEN and SYDVKM. CDR3 region: CASSFSQGVRSPLHF. Here the CDR3 DNA reads TGTGCCAGCAGTTTCTCGCAGGGGGTGCGCTCACCCCTCCACTTT.

This clonotype has a count of ten or more. The CDR3 DNA follows: TGTGCCAGCAGCCCCCCGGGGGGGGCCAAAAATACGGATGAGCAGTTCTTC. Translation: CASSPPGGAKNTDEQFF. The gene calls are TRBV11-2 and TRBJ2-1; 8 nucleotides match TRBD2. The CDR3 is made up of 17 amino acids. V lost 5 bases, J lost 8 bases, and 17 bases stayed unmatched. Germline CDR1 and CDR2: SGHAT and FQNNGV.

This clonotype was counted ten times or more. The CDR3 loop is CASSMGGPNYNSPLHF. In DNA form, the CDR3 reads TGTGCCAGCAGTATGGGAGGACCGAACTATAATTCACCCCTCCACTTT. The chain carries TRBV12-3 or TRBV12-4 and TRBJ1-6; D gene ambiguous. This CDR3 has 16 amino acids. Trimming shortened V by 5 bases and J by 3 bases, and 14 bases separated the two germline ends.

This clonotype appeared a few times. V usage is TRBV5-1 and J usage is TRBJ2-1; D is possibly TRBD2 (6 bases). Germline CDR1 SGHRS, CDR2 YFSETQ. V lost 3 bases and J lost 9, with 10 bases in between. CDR3 length: 12 amino acids. Here the CDR3 DNA reads TGCGCCAGCAGCTGGAGGGTCGCTGAGCAGTTCTTC. Amino acids: CASSWRVAEQFF.

This clonotype was observed a handful of times. CDR3 sequence reads: CASSAGTGKGYGYTF. The CDR3 nucleotides read TGTGCCAGCAGTGCAGGGACAGGGAAAGGCTATGGCTACACCTTC. The chain combines TRBV6-4 with TRBJ1-2, with TRBD1 matching 9 bases. V lost 4 bases, J lost 4 bases, and 7 bases stayed unmatched. The germline CDR1 and CDR2 sequences are MRHNA and SNTAGT. CDR3 length equals 15 residues.

This clonotype was seen more than once but under ten times. This chain links TRBV23-1 with TRBJ2-3, with no clear D. TRBV23-1 is an ORF, with its function uncertain. V lost 1 base and J lost 2, with 19 bases in between. The CDR3 runs 18 residues. CDR3 bases: TGCGCCAGCAGTCAATGGAGAGCCCCACGAGGTCCCACAGATACGCAGTATTTT. Translation: CASSQWRAPRGPTDTQYF.

This clonotype was picked up a small number of times. This sequence joins TRBV3-1 and TRBJ1-2; no clear D. This CDR3 spans 12 amino acids. Germline values: CDR1 LGHDT, CDR2 YNNKEL (reference sequence). Trimming stripped 1 base from V and 7 bases from J, with 7 bases between. CDR3 amino acids: CASSQGLSGYTF. The CDR3 DNA is TGTGCCAGCAGCCAAGGTTTATCTGGCTACACCTTC.

The rearrangement uses TRBV6-2 or TRBV6-3 and TRBJ2-7; the D is unclear. Trimming removed 5 bases at V and 3 bases at J, with 11 bases between. The CDR3 has 13 residues. Germline assignment: CDR1 MNHEY and CDR2 SVGEGT. DNA for the CDR3: TGTGCCAGCAGTCGGGTAGAGGACTACGAGCAGTACTTC. The encoded protein is CASSRVEDYEQYF.

This clonotype was seen repeatedly, ten times or more. The chain joins TRBV30 to TRBJ2-1; 8 nucleotides line up with TRBD2. The germline V gene encodes CDR1 GTSNPN and CDR2 SVGIG (reference sequence). V lost 0 bases to trimming and J lost 1 base; unmatched junction nucleotides: 5. The CDR3 runs 16 residues. In DNA form, the CDR3 reads TGTGCCTGGAGTGTACCTACTAGCGGATCCTACAATGAGCAGTTCTTC. Protein product: CAWSVPTSGSYNEQFF.

This clonotype was found a few times. This chain joins TRBV4-1 and TRBJ2-3; 7 nucleotides agree with TRBD2. V was clipped by 0 bases and J by 6 bases; unmatched bases: 6. CDR1 is MGHRA and CDR2 is YSYEKL in the germline V gene. The CDR3 has 15 residues. CDR3 nucleotides: TGCGCCAGCAGCCAAGAGGGCGGGAGAGGTGATACGCAGTATTTT. This translates into CASSQEGGRGDTQYF.

This clonotype came up many times. The rearrangement links TRBV4-2 to TRBJ2-7, with 10 bases matching TRBD2. The CDR3 loop spans 13 amino acids. J was trimmed by 6 bases and V by 1 base; bases with no gene match: 0. CDR1 and CDR2 from the germline V gene are LGHNA and YNFKEQ. This chain's CDR3 is CASSQGTSGEQYF. The CDR3 coding sequence is TGTGCCAGCAGCCAAGGGACTAGCGGCGAGCAGTACTTC.

Only a few counts were recorded for this clonotype. V gene TRBV9 combines with J gene TRBJ2-2, with a weak D call TRBD2 (5 bases). The V gene's germline CDR1 is SGDLS and CDR2 YYNGEE. The CDR3 loop spans 19 amino acids. Between the trimmed V and J ends, which lost 1 base and 7 bases, there was a span of 26 bases. CDR3 nucleotides: TGTGCCAGCAGCGTAATCCCCCATTGGCGTGAGGGCGTTGGCGGGGAGCTGTTTTTT. It yields the protein CASSVIPHWREGVGGELFF.